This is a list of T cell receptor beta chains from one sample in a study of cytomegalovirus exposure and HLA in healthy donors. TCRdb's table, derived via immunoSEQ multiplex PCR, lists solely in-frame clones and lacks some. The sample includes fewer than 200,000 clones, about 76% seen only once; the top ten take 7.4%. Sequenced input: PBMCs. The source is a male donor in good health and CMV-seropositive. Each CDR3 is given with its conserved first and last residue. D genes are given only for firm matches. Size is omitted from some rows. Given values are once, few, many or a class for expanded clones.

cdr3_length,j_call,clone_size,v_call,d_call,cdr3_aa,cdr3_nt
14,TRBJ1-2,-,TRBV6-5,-,CASSYSPGRAGYTF,TGTGCCAGCAGTTACTCGCCAGGGCGTGCTGGCTACACCTTC
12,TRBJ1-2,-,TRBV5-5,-,CASSFQQYGYTF,TGTGCCAGCAGCTTCCAACAGTATGGCTACACCTTC
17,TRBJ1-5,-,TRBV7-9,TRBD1,CSSSLYRGRRSNQPQHF,TGTTCCAGCAGCTTATACAGGGGCAGGAGGAGCAATCAGCCCCAGCATTTT
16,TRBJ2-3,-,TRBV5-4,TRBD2,CASSLVVGGAADTQYF,TGTGCCAGCAGCTTGGTAGTCGGGGGGGCGGCAGATACGCAGTATTTT
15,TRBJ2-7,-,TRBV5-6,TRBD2,CASSFGAGGLYEQYF,TGTGCCAGCAGCTTCGGAGCGGGGGGCCTCTACGAGCAGTACTTC
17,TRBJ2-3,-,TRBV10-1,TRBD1,CASRGRDRDIASHTQYF,TGCGCCAGCAGGGGTCGGGACAGGGATATAGCGTCCCATACGCAGTATTTT
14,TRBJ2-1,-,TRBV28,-,CASSVSQGYNEQFF,TGTGCCAGCAGCGTCTCCCAGGGATACAATGAGCAGTTCTTC
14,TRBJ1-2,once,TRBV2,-,CASSETSGASGYTF,TGTGCCAGCAGTGAAACCTCAGGGGCGAGTGGCTACACCTTC
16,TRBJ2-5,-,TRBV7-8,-,CASSLAGGGLGETQYF,TGTGCCAGCAGCTTAGCGGGGGGGGGCCTCGGGGAGACCCAGTACTTC
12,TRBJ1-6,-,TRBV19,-,CASSGGGSPLHF,TGTGCCAGTAGTGGGGGGGGTTCACCCCTCCACTTT
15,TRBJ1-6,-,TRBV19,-,CASSDGGPYNSPLHF,TGTGCCAGTAGCGACGGTGGGCCCTATAATTCACCCCTCCACTTT
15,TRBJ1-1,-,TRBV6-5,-,CASSAVRRMNTEAFF,TGTGCCAGCAGTGCAGTTCGGAGAATGAACACTGAAGCTTTCTTT
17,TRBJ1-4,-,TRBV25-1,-,CASSEALKGSGVEKLFF,TGTGCCAGCAGTGAAGCTTTAAAGGGGTCCGGTGTTGAAAAACTGTTTTTT
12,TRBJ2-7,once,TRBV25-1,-,CASSGPALEQYF,TGTGCCAGCAGTGGGCCCGCCCTCGAGCAGTACTTC
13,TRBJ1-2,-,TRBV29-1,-,CSVEEGGARGYTF,TGCAGCGTTGAAGAAGGGGGGGCTCGGGGCTACACCTTC
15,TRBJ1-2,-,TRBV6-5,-,CASSPEYPGVYGYTF,TGTGCCAGCAGTCCTGAGTACCCCGGGGTCTATGGCTACACCTTC
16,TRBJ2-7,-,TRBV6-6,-,CASSYSTYGSGHEQYF,TGTGCCAGCAGTTACTCGACGTACGGGTCTGGTCACGAGCAGTACTTC
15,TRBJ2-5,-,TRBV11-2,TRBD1,CASSLWTGHQETQYF,TGTGCCAGCAGCTTATGGACAGGACATCAAGAGACCCAGTACTTC
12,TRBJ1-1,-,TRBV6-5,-,CASDGVAFEAFF,TGTGCCAGCGATGGAGTGGCCTTTGAAGCTTTCTTT
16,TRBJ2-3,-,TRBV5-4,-,CASSLAARRGADTQYF,TGTGCCAGCAGCTTGGCCGCCAGGCGGGGCGCAGATACGCAGTATTTT
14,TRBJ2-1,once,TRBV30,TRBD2,CAWSLAGAPRGQFF,TGTGCCTGGAGCTTAGCGGGGGCGCCAAGGGGGCAGTTCTTC
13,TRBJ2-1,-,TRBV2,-,CASSEAGPGAQFF,TGTGCCAGCAGTGAAGCTGGCCCCGGAGCGCAGTTCTTC
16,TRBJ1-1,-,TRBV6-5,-,CASSYNRQYLNTEAFF,TGTGCCAGCAGTTACAATAGACAGTATTTGAACACTGAAGCTTTCTTT
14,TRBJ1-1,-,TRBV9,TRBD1,CASSVEGQGTEAFF,TGTGCCAGCAGCGTAGAGGGACAGGGCACTGAAGCTTTCTTT
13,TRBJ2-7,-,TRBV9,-,CASSTGQSYEQYF,TGTGCCAGCAGCACCGGACAGTCCTACGAGCAGTACTTC
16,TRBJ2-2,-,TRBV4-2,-,CASSQQVSQNTGELFF,TGTGCCAGCAGCCAACAGGTTTCACAGAACACCGGGGAGCTGTTTTTT
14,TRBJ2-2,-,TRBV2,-,CASSGGGNTGELFF,TGTGCCAGCAGTGGAGGGGGAAACACCGGGGAGCTGTTTTTT
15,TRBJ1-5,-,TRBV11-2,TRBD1,CASSLDTGVPQPQHF,TGTGCCAGCAGCTTAGATACAGGGGTGCCTCAGCCCCAGCATTTT